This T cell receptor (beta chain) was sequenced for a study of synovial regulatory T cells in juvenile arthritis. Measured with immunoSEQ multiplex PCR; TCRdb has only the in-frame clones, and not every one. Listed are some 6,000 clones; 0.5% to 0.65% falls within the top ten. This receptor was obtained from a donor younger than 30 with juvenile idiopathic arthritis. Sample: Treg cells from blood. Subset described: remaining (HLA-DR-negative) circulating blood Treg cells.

Here the CDR3 reads CASSPRRGLGEKLFF. This rearrangement joins TRBV18 to TRBJ1-4; TCRdb names TRBD1, which stays unverified in the absence of DNA. Germline values: CDR1 KGHSH, CDR2 LQKENI. The CDR3 totals 15 residues. The protein alone is recorded here.